The 27 T cell receptor beta chains given below trace back to one sample, sequenced in a study of blood T cell repertoires in COVID-19. Some clones are missing from TCRdb's copy, which holds only in-frame ones; the method was immunoSEQ multiplex PCR. Here the sample spans 150,000 to 200,000 clones, 85% to 90% being singletons. Sequencing was carried out using peripheral blood. The receptors originated from a man in his forties or fifties with active or convalescent COVID-19.

V is TRBV6-6 and J is TRBJ1-2; D is possibly TRBD1 (5 bases). V dropped 3 bases and J dropped 7 bases, with 18 bases sitting between them. Germline CDR1 MNHNY, CDR2 SVGAGI (reference sequence). This CDR3 has 15 amino acids. The CDR3 DNA reads as TGTGCCAGCAGTTATCGCGGCAGGGTATCTTTTGGCTACACCTTC. Protein sequence: CASSYRGRVSFGYTF.

The chain carries TRBV5-1 and TRBJ2-3; 14 nucleotides match TRBD2. Germline lookup yields CDR1 SGHRS and CDR2 YFSETQ. V shed 4 bases and J 8 bases; nucleotides not matched to a gene: 12. The CDR3 has 17 residues. CDR3 coding DNA: TGCGCCAGCAGCCCGCGGGGACTAGCGGGGGAACCACGTACGCAGTATTTT. It yields the protein CASSPRGLAGEPRTQYF.

This clone was counted once. The rearrangement uses TRBV7-2 and TRBJ2-7, with TRBD1 matching over 8 bases. This CDR3 region has 15 residues. Germline CDR1 and CDR2: SGHTA and FQGNSA. The junction had 11 bases not matched to a gene; V was cut back by 5 bases and J by 5 bases. CDR3 amino acids: CASSLVQGVYDEQYF. In DNA, the CDR3 is TGTGCCAGCAGCCTCGTACAGGGGGTGTATGACGAGCAGTACTTC.

The CDR3 spells CASSQEPSREQYF. CDR3 sequence (DNA): TGCGCCAGCAGCCAAGAACCCAGTCGCGAGCAGTACTTC. V is TRBV4-3 and J is TRBJ2-7, with unresolved D. V lost 0 bases and J 6 bases, leaving 9 bases between the germline ends. CDR3 length: 13 residues. Germline assignment: CDR1 LGHNA and CDR2 YSLEER.

The chain has TRBV30 and TRBJ1-4, with 10 bases matching TRBD1. V was pared by 3 bases and J by 14 bases, with 15 bases of the junction left unmatched. The CDR3 is 15 amino acids. Germline V gene sequence: CDR1 GTSNPN, CDR2 SVGIG (reference sequence). Written as DNA, the CDR3 is TGTGCCTGGAGAGGCCGGGACAGGGGAACGGGCAGGCTGTTTTTT. Encoded protein: CAWRGRDRGTGRLFF.

CDR3 region: CASGALSSSYEQYF. CDR3 nucleotides: TGTGCCAGCGGAGCCCTTTCGAGCTCCTACGAGCAGTACTTC. The chain couples TRBV6-5 to TRBJ2-7, with D uncertain. CDR3 length equals 14 residues. Germline CDR1 MNHEY, CDR2 SVGAGI. V gave up 8 bases and J gave up 0 bases, with 14 bases separating them.

This chain uses TRBV7-8 with TRBJ1-6, with 9 bases aligning to TRBD1. V was clipped by 4 bases and J by 6 bases; unmatched bases: 10. CDR1 is SGHVS and CDR2 is FQNEAQ in the germline V gene. This CDR3 spans 17 amino acids. CDR3 sequence: CASSSRTGDVANSPLHF. CDR3 nucleotides: TGTGCCAGCAGCTCACGGACAGGGGACGTCGCTAATTCACCCCTCCACTTT.

The CDR3 coding sequence is TGTGCCAGCAGCCACCTAGCGGCCTCCACAGATACGCAGTATTTT. Its translation: CASSHLAASTDTQYF. The chain carries TRBV3-1 (or the pseudogene TRBV3-2) and TRBJ2-3; the match to TRBD2 covers 7 bases. The germline gives CDR1 LGHDT, CDR2 YNNKEL (reference sequence). The CDR3 covers 15 residues. J was trimmed by 2 bases and V by 3 bases; bases with no gene match: 5.

The CDR3 loop reads CASSLSQGYTF. The CDR3 DNA sequence: TGTGCCAGCAGCTTATCCCAGGGCTACACCTTC. This chain joins TRBV7-9 and TRBJ1-2; D call uncertain. V lost 2 bases, J lost 8 bases, and 6 bases lay in between. Germline V gives CDR1 SEHNR, CDR2 FQNEAQ (reference sequence). This CDR3 has 11 residues. The variable domain in full, completed from reference TRBV7-9 and TRBJ1-2, reads DTGVSQNPRHKITKRGQNVTFRCDPISEHNRLYWYRQTLGQGPEFLTYFQNEAQLEKSRLLSDRFSAERPKGSFSTLEIQRTEQGDSAMYLCASSLSQGYTFGSGTRLTVV.

The V gene is TRBV4-2, the J gene TRBJ1-2; no firm D call. Germline CDR1 LGHNA, CDR2 YNFKEQ. Trimming removed 3 bases from V and 8 bases from J, with 13 bases in between. CDR3 size: 13 residues. This chain's CDR3 is CASSQSVPEGYTF. The CDR3 region has the DNA TGTGCCAGCAGCCAGTCTGTTCCAGAAGGCTACACCTTC.

The chain uses TRBV14 and TRBJ1-2, with a tentative D call TRBD1 (5 bases). There are 16 residues in the CDR3. V was pared by 1 base and J by 4 bases, with 16 bases between. Per germline, CDR1 SGHDN and CDR2 FVKESK. CDR3 nucleotides: TGTGCCAGCAGCCAAGGGGCGCAGGGATACTTCTATGGCTACACCTTC. Protein: CASSQGAQGYFYGYTF.

The chain is built from TRBV14 and TRBJ2-2, with 9 bases that match TRBD1. CDR3 length equals 16 residues. V lost 5 bases to trimming and J lost 1 base; unmatched junction nucleotides: 5. The V gene's germline CDR1 is SGHDN and CDR2 FVKESK. The CDR3: CASSTRTGVNTGELFF. The CDR3 region has the DNA TGTGCCAGCAGCACCCGGACAGGGGTGAACACCGGGGAGCTGTTTTTT.

The chain links TRBV14 to TRBJ2-3; tentative D call: TRBD2 (7 bases). Deletions cut 5 bases from V and 5 bases from J, with 20 bases between. The germline V gene encodes CDR1 SGHDN and CDR2 FVKESK. This CDR3 has 16 residues. In nucleotides, the CDR3 is TGTGCCAGCAGCTCGATTTCGGGGGGCATTGTAGATACGCAGTATTTT. This gives the protein CASSSISGGIVDTQYF. Combining the CDR3 with reference TRBV14 and TRBJ2-3 gives the whole variable domain EAGVTQFPSHSVIEKGQTVTLRCDPISGHDNLYWYRRVMGKEIKFLLHFVKESKQDESGMPNNRFLAERTGGTYSTLKVQPAELEDSGVYFCASSSISGGIVDTQYFGPGTRLTVL.

The chain joins TRBV6-5 to TRBJ2-1; D may be TRBD1 (5 bases). Germline V CDR1 and CDR2: MNHEY, SVGAGI. This CDR3 has 12 residues. Between the trimmed V and J ends, which lost 7 bases and 5 bases, there was a span of 9 bases. The chain's CDR3 is CASMDTNNEQFF. CDR3 in DNA: TGTGCCAGCATGGACACCAACAATGAGCAGTTCTTC.

The chain recombines TRBV7-9 with TRBJ1-2; maybe TRBD1 (6 bases). With 2 bases removed from V and 2 bases from J, the gap between germline ends came to 18 bases. Germline CDR1 SEHNR, CDR2 FQNEAQ (reference sequence). The length of the CDR3 is 17 residues. The CDR3 loop reads CASSLSPTGLKNYGYTF. The CDR3 DNA reads as TGTGCCAGCAGCTTAAGCCCGACAGGACTGAAAAACTATGGCTACACCTTC.

The chain carries TRBV19 and TRBJ1-1, with 9 bases that match TRBD1. Germline-derived CDR1 and CDR2 are LNHDA and SQIVND (reference sequence). V was clipped by 5 bases and J by 1 base; unmatched bases: 2. The CDR3 runs 14 residues. The CDR3, as DNA: TGTGCCAGTAGTTTACAGGGGGCGAACACTGAAGCTTTCTTT. This gives the protein CASSLQGANTEAFF.

A single count supports this clone. The J gene is TRBJ1-6, the V gene TRBV7-9; 8 bases map to TRBD1. Per the germline V gene, CDR1 is SEHNR and CDR2 is FQNEAQ (reference sequence). The CDR3 sequence is 15 residues long. Germline trimming cut 5 bases from V and 7 bases from J; bases unmatched to any gene: 7. The CDR3 loop reads CASSRSGTGNSPLHF. The CDR3 DNA reads TGTGCCAGCAGCCGGTCCGGGACAGGAAATTCACCCCTCCACTTT.

CDR3 sequence: CASSARTGAHTIYF. CDR3 nucleotides: TGTGCCAGCAGCGCCAGGACAGGGGCCCACACCATATATTTT. The genes are TRBV13 and TRBJ1-3; 9 positions match TRBD1. Germline assignment: CDR1 PRHDT and CDR2 FYEKMQ (reference sequence). The CDR3 has 14 amino acids. The V and J ends lost 5 bases and 8 bases, in that order; junction bases with no gene match: 7. The full variable domain, rest sourced from reference TRBV13 and TRBJ1-3, is AAGVIQSPRHLIKEKRETATLKCYPIPRHDTVYWYQQGPGQDPQFLISFYEKMQSDKGSIPDRFSAQQFSDYHSELNMSSLELGDSALYFCASSARTGAHTIYFGEGSWLTVV.

The chain recombines TRBV9 with TRBJ1-3; a possible D gene is TRBD1 (5 bases). CDR1 and CDR2 from the germline V gene are SGDLS and YYNGEE. V dropped 1 base and J dropped 4 bases, with 9 bases sitting between them. This CDR3 comprises 14 residues. CDR3 sequence reads: CASSVHDSGNTIYF. CDR3 in DNA: TGTGCCAGCAGCGTACATGACAGCGGAAACACCATATATTTT.

The genes are TRBV6-5 and TRBJ2-6; TRBD1 might be the D (6 bases). V lost 5 bases, J lost 3 bases, and 11 bases lay in between. The CDR3 is made up of 15 amino acids. CDR1 and CDR2 (germline): MNHEY, SVGAGI. The CDR3 spells CASSQMTGGANVLTF. Here the CDR3 DNA reads TGTGCCAGCAGTCAAATGACAGGTGGGGCCAACGTCCTGACTTTC.

This clone was counted once. V and J are TRBV9 and TRBJ1-4; D remains unclear. Trimming cost V 4 bases and J 0 bases, with 13 bases left between them. Germline CDR1 SGDLS, CDR2 YYNGEE. CDR3 size: 16 residues. CDR3 protein: CASSLEGGATNEKLFF. CDR3 coding DNA: TGTGCCAGCAGCCTCGAGGGCGGAGCAACTAATGAAAAACTGTTTTTT.

The chain recombines TRBV28 with TRBJ2-5; D is undetermined. The germline V and J ends were trimmed by 5 bases and 7 bases, with 14 bases remaining between them. The CDR3 consists of 13 residues. CDR1 and CDR2 (germline): MDHEN, SYDVKM. CDR3 DNA: TGTGCCAGCAGTCCACCGGAGCTAACGACCCAGTACTTC. It specifies CASSPPELTTQYF.

The chain has TRBV4-2 and TRBJ2-5; TRBD2 aligns across 11 bases. This CDR3 region has 15 residues. Germline trimming cut 1 base from V and 3 bases from J; bases unmatched to any gene: 1. CDR1 is LGHNA and CDR2 is YNFKEQ in the germline V gene. The CDR3 DNA follows: TGTGCCAGCAGCCAAGTGGGACTAGCGGAAGAGACCCAGTACTTC. Protein: CASSQVGLAEETQYF.

The genes are TRBV3-1 (or the pseudogene TRBV3-2) and TRBJ2-1; D is unresolved. The V and J ends lost 2 bases and 0 bases respectively, with 2 bases between them. This CDR3 has 13 residues. Per germline, CDR1 LGHDT and CDR2 YNNKEL (reference sequence). CDR3 sequence reads: CASSQLSYNEQFF. DNA for the CDR3: TGTGCCAGCAGCCAACTCTCCTACAATGAGCAGTTCTTC.

V usage is TRBV30 and J usage is TRBJ2-2; possibly TRBD1 for D (6 bases). Germline values: CDR1 GTSNPN, CDR2 SVGIG (reference sequence). The CDR3 is made up of 14 amino acids. Trimming shortened V by 5 bases and J by 1 base, and 11 bases separated the two germline ends. CDR3 residues: CAWDRSRNTGELFF. CDR3 DNA sequence: TGTGCCTGGGACAGGTCCCGGAACACCGGGGAGCTGTTTTTT. Supplemented by reference TRBV30 and TRBJ2-2, the full variable domain reads SQTIHQWPATLVQPVGSPLSLECTVEGTSNPNLYWYRQAAGRGLQLLFYSVGIGQISSEVPQNLSASRPQDRQFILSSKKLLLSDSGFYLCAWDRSRNTGELFFGEGSRLTVL.

CDR3 sequence (DNA): TGTGCCACCAGCAGGTCGTCTCCGGGACTGACCTACGGCGAGCAGTACTTC. Translated: CATSRSSPGLTYGEQYF. The rearrangement uses TRBV15 and TRBJ2-7, with a tentative D call TRBD2 (6 bases). V was shortened by 3 bases and J by 6 bases, with 24 bases between the two germline ends. This CDR3 spans 17 amino acids. In germline, CDR1 is LNHNV, CDR2 YYDKDF (reference sequence).

The rearrangement joins TRBV9 to TRBJ1-6; no clear D. Germline-derived CDR1 and CDR2 are SGDLS and YYNGEE. This CDR3 spans 14 amino acids. V gave up 7 bases and J gave up 0 bases, with 8 bases separating them. CDR3 region: CASGPSSYNSPLHF. The DNA for the CDR3 is TGTGCCAGCGGTCCGAGCTCCTATAATTCACCCCTCCACTTT.